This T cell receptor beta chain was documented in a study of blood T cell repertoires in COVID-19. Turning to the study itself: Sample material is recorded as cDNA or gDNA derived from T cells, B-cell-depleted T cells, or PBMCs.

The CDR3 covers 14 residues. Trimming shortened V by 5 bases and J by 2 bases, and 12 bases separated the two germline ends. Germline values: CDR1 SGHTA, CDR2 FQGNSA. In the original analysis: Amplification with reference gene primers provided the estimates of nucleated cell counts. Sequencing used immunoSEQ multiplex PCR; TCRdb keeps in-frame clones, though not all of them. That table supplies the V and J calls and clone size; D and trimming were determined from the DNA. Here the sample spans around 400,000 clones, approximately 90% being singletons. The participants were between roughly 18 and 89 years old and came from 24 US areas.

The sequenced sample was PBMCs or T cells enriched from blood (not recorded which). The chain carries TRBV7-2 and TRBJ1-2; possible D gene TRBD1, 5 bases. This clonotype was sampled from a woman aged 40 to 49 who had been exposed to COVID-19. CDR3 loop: CASSNLEGNYGYTF. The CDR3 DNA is TGTGCCAGCAGCAATCTGGAGGGGAACTATGGCTACACCTTC.